This is a list of T cell receptor beta chains from one sample in a study of control samples from healthy donors and cancer patients. Sequencing used immunoSEQ multiplex PCR; TCRdb keeps in-frame clones, though not all of them. The sample has about 210,000 clones. Sequencing used blood. These receptors were collected from a woman aged 25 to 39 in good health. Each CDR3 is given with its conserved first and last residue. Each record gives: D gene, J gene, V gene, CDR3 protein, CDR3 DNA. D genes are given only for firm matches.

TRBD2 | TRBJ2-6 | TRBV19 | CASTPSGQGSSGANVLTF | TGTGCCAGTACCCCTAGCGGCCAAGGAAGCTCTGGGGCCAACGTCCTGACTTTC
TRBD1 | TRBJ1-1 | TRBV18 | CASSPIQGEAFF | TGTGCCAGCTCACCAATACAGGGGGAAGCTTTCTTT
NA | TRBJ2-2 | TRBV5-1 | CASAGTNTGELFF | TGCGCCAGCGCCGGGACTAACACCGGGGAGCTGTTTTTT
NA | TRBJ2-2 | TRBV5-1 | CASSLDTGANTGELFF | TGCGCCAGCAGCTTGGATACGGGGGCTAACACCGGGGAGCTGTTTTTT
NA | TRBJ2-7 | TRBV29-1 | CSVVQRSSYEQYF | TGCAGCGTTGTTCAGAGAAGCTCCTACGAGCAGTACTTC
TRBD1 | TRBJ1-4 | TRBV9 | CASSGIGTGGRYEKLFF | TGTGCCAGCAGCGGCATCGGGACAGGGGGCCGCTATGAAAAACTGTTTTTT
NA | TRBJ1-5 | TRBV7-3 | CASSPLVQGNDQPQHF | TGTGCCAGCAGCCCCCTCGTCCAGGGAAACGATCAGCCCCAGCATTTT
NA | TRBJ1-5 | TRBV7-2 | CASSLARGTQPQHF | TGTGCCAGCAGCTTAGCGCGGGGGACCCAGCCCCAGCATTTT
NA | TRBJ1-2 | TRBV28 | CASNARRAINYGYTF | TGTGCCAGCAACGCGAGGAGGGCAATAAACTATGGCTACACCTTC
NA | TRBJ2-7 | TRBV9 | CASSVGSPGEQYF | TGTGCCAGCAGCGTAGGGTCCCCGGGCGAGCAGTACTTC
NA | TRBJ1-4 | TRBV7-2 | CASSRVANEKLFF | TGTGCCAGCAGCAGGGTGGCTAATGAAAAACTGTTTTTT
NA | TRBJ1-1 | TRBV27 | CASSSQGNTEAFF | TGTGCCAGCAGTTCCCAGGGGAACACTGAAGCTTTCTTT
NA | TRBJ2-5 | TRBV4-1 | CASSQGWVGGETQYF | TGCGCCAGCAGCCAAGGATGGGTAGGGGGGGAGACCCAGTACTTC
NA | TRBJ1-5 | TRBV19 | CASSIDTFNQPQHF | TGTGCCAGTAGTATAGACACCTTCAATCAGCCCCAGCATTTT
TRBD1 | TRBJ2-1 | TRBV7-2 | CASSPGGASYNEQFF | TGTGCCAGCAGCCCAGGGGGAGCCTCCTACAATGAGCAGTTCTTC
NA | TRBJ1-1 | TRBV9 | CASSVVRQINTEAFF | TGTGCCAGCAGCGTAGTGAGACAGATTAACACTGAAGCTTTCTTT
TRBD1 | TRBJ1-1 | TRBV6-5 | CASSSRDRGTEAFF | TGTGCCAGCAGTAGCCGGGACAGGGGGACTGAAGCTTTCTTT
NA | TRBJ2-3 | TRBV21-1 | CASSKTQILSTDTQYF | TGTGCCAGCAGCAAAACCCAGATATTGAGCACAGATACGCAGTATTTT
TRBD1 | TRBJ1-6 | TRBV9 | CASSDTPGQSIQTLHF | TGTGCCAGCAGCGATACACCGGGACAGTCAATTCAAACCCTCCACTTT
TRBD1 | TRBJ2-1 | TRBV5-1 | CASFPGGLNNEQFF | TGCGCCAGCTTCCCAGGGGGCCTGAACAATGAGCAGTTCTTC
NA | TRBJ2-2 | TRBV6-2/TRBV6-3 | CASSYSLVDTGELFF | TGTGCCAGCAGTTACAGTCTAGTCGACACCGGGGAGCTGTTTTTT
TRBD1 | TRBJ1-6 | TRBV6-4 | CASSDSIQGANSPLHF | TGTGCCAGCAGTGACTCGATCCAGGGGGCGAATTCACCCCTCCACTTT
NA | TRBJ1-1 | TRBV4-1 | CASSQGGNTEAFF | TGCGCCAGCAGCCAGGGCGGGAACACTGAAGCTTTCTTT
NA | TRBJ1-5 | TRBV15 | CATSRSDRGDQPQHF | TGTGCCACCAGCAGATCCGATCGGGGGGATCAGCCCCAGCATTTT
TRBD2 | TRBJ2-4 | TRBV19 | CASSNPKASGANIQYF | TGTGCCAGTAGTAATCCCAAGGCTAGCGGGGCCAACATTCAGTACTTC
NA | TRBJ2-7 | TRBV6-1 | CASSDEAWGVSREQYF | TGTGCCAGCAGTGATGAAGCATGGGGTGTTTCGCGTGAGCAGTACTTC
NA | TRBJ1-3 | TRBV11-2 | CASSLDLAAVYF | TGTGCCAGCAGCTTAGATCTGGCGGCTGTGTATTTT
NA | TRBJ1-4 | TRBV5-6 | CASSLSATNEKLFF | TGTGCCAGCAGCTTGTCGGCAACTAATGAAAAACTGTTTTTT
TRBD2 | TRBJ2-3 | TRBV20-1 | CSASPRTRNTDTQYF | TGCAGTGCTAGTCCCAGGACTAGGAACACAGATACGCAGTATTTT
NA | TRBJ1-1 | TRBV12-3/TRBV12-4 | CASSFRLNTEAFF | TGTGCCAGCAGTTTCCGGCTGAACACTGAAGCTTTCTTT
NA | TRBJ2-2 | TRBV20-1 | CSASRRTGELFF | TGCAGTGCTAGTCGTCGAACCGGGGAGCTGTTTTTT
TRBD2 | TRBJ2-5 | TRBV7-2 | CASSLGATRGEETQYF | TGTGCCAGCAGCTTAGGGGCTACGCGGGGGGAAGAGACCCAGTACTTC
NA | TRBJ1-5 | TRBV28 | CASSLMRGPQHF | TGTGCCAGCAGTTTGATGAGGGGACCCCAGCATTTT
NA | TRBJ2-3 | TRBV27 | CASSLSRTPNTDTQYF | TGTGCCAGCAGTTTATCCCGGACTCCTAACACAGATACGCAGTATTTT